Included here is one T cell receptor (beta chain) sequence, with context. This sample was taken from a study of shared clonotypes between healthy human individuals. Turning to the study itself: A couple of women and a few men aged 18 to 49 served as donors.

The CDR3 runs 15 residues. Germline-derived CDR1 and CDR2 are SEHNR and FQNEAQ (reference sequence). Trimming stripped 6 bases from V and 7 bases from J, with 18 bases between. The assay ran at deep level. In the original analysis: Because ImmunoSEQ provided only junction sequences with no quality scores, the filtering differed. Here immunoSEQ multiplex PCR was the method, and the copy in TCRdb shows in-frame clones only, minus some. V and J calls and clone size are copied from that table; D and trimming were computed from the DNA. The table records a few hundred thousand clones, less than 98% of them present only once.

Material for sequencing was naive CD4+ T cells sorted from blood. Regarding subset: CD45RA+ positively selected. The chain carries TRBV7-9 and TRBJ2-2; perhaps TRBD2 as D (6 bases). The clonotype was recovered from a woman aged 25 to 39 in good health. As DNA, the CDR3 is TGTGCCAGCAGTTCCCGGGACTCACGGCTCGGGGAGCTGTTTTTT. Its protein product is CASSSRDSRLGELFF.